The 26 T cell receptor beta chains reported below all come from one sample, sequenced in a study of T cells in Graves' hyperthyroidism and ophthalmopathy. Researchers took RNA transcripts and amplified the TCR beta CDR3 regions from them. Carried out on the TCR CDR3, a first-round RT-PCR used the HTBI primer set. MiXCR, run by TCRdb on the multiplex PCR reads, gives a single entry per CDR3 protein. The sample consists of about 840,000 distinct CDR3 sequences, 35% to 45% of them appearing once. Sequencing was done on a sample of blood. These receptors originate from a man aged 18-30 years with Graves' hyperthyroidism.

The table lists this clonotype with a few counts. The chain uses TRBV5-8 and TRBJ2-5; TRBD2 matches at 8 bases. The CDR3 runs 15 residues. Germline V gene sequence: CDR1 SGHTS, CDR2 YDEGEE. V shed 4 bases, J shed 0 bases, and the junction held 5 bases outside the gene matches. DNA of the CDR3: TGTGCCAGCAGCATGGGACTAGATTACCAAGAGACCCAGTACTTC. Its translation: CASSMGLDYQETQYF.

The table lists this clonotype with many counts. V is TRBV2 and J is TRBJ2-2; D gene ambiguous. Per the germline V gene, CDR1 is SNHLY and CDR2 is FYNNEI. This CDR3 contains 12 residues. Trimming removed 6 bases at V and 4 bases at J, with 6 bases between. CDR3 residues: CASRRFTGELFF. For the CDR3, the DNA is TGTGCCAGCAGGCGCTTCACCGGGGAGCTGTTTTTT.

This clonotype has only a few counts. The chain links TRBV20-1 to TRBJ2-2, with D maybe TRBD1 (6 bases). The germline V gene encodes CDR1 DFQATT and CDR2 SNEGSKA (reference sequence). V lost 3 bases, J lost 5 bases, and 13 bases lay in between. The CDR3 has 14 residues. As DNA, the CDR3 is TGCAGTGCTAGGCCCCAGGGGAATACCGGGGAGCTGTTTTTT. It is translated as CSARPQGNTGELFF.

The V gene is TRBV10-3, the J gene TRBJ1-5, with D uncertain. Germline V gives CDR1 ENHRY, CDR2 SYGVKD. Between the trimmed V and J ends, which lost 10 bases and 1 base, there was a span of 11 bases. The CDR3 length is 13 residues. The chain's CDR3 is CATWKDSNQPQHF. CDR3 sequence (DNA): TGTGCCACCTGGAAGGACAGCAATCAGCCCCAGCATTTT.

In this sample, this clonotype turned up a few times. CDR3 loop: CASSAPGTSGTYEQYF. The CDR3, as DNA: TGTGCCAGCAGTGCCCCCGGGACTAGCGGAACCTACGAGCAGTACTTC. This chain joins TRBV12-3 or TRBV12-4 and TRBJ2-7; 11 bases align to TRBD2. This CDR3 has 16 amino acids. V lost 5 bases, J lost 2 bases, and 8 bases stayed unmatched.

The genes are TRBV25-1 and TRBJ2-3; 10 bases map to TRBD1. V lost 3 bases and J lost 4; bases outside the gene matches: 4. Germline V CDR1 and CDR2: MGHDK, SYGVNS. CDR3 length: 15 residues. CDR3 DNA: TGTGCCAGCAGTGATGGGGGACAGGGGCCAGATACGCAGTATTTT. This gives the protein CASSDGGQGPDTQYF.

This clonotype was seen at least ten times. The rearrangement uses TRBV9 and TRBJ1-5; tentatively, D is TRBD1 (6 bases). The V and J ends lost 3 bases and 6 bases respectively, with 10 bases between them. The germline V gene has CDR1 SGDLS and CDR2 YYNGEE. This CDR3 has 13 amino acids. CDR3 sequence (DNA): TGTGCCAGCAGCGCCCAGACAGGTCAGCCCCAGCATTTT. It codes for CASSAQTGQPQHF.

This clonotype has only a few counts. The genes are TRBV5-1 and TRBJ1-1; 7 nucleotides match TRBD1. With V trimmed by 4 bases and J by 4 bases, 7 bases remained unmatched. Germline CDR1 is SGHRS and CDR2 is YFSETQ. CDR3 length equals 14 residues. The CDR3: CASSLTGFGTEAFF. CDR3 bases: TGCGCCAGCAGCCTGACAGGGTTTGGCACTGAAGCTTTCTTT.

This clonotype was seen a few times. This sequence joins TRBV4-1 and TRBJ2-7; 8 nucleotides align to TRBD2. From germline, CDR1 is MGHRA and CDR2 YSYEKL. The CDR3 contains 14 residues. With 4 bases clipped from V and 5 bases from J, the junction kept 7 bases outside the gene matches. CDR3 nucleotides: TGCGCCAGCAGCCGAATAGCGGGACCTAACGAGCAGTACTTC. Residues: CASSRIAGPNEQYF.

The count of this clonotype is one. V usage is TRBV20-1 and J usage is TRBJ1-1; no clear D gene. Germline CDR1 is DFQATT and CDR2 is SNEGSKA (reference sequence). This CDR3 contains 13 residues. Between the trimmed V and J ends, which lost 2 bases and 1 base, there was a span of 8 bases. The CDR3, as DNA: TGCAGTGCTAGACCAGTCGGGAACACTGAAGCTTTCTTT. Protein product: CSARPVGNTEAFF.

With regard to this clonotype: The junction does not match germline at one end; this may be a read error. J is TRBJ1-1 and V is TRBV10-3, with unresolved D. The CDR3 has 13 residues. The germline CDR1 and CDR2 sequences are ENHRY and SYGVKD. The CDR3 protein is CAISDEGNTKAFF. The DNA for the CDR3 is TGTGCCATCAGTGACGAGGGAAACACTAAAGCTTTCTTT.

A note on this clonotype: The junction does not match germline at one end; this may be a read error. The chain employs TRBV7-2 and TRBJ1-1; D call uncertain. Per germline, CDR1 SGHTA and CDR2 FQGNSA. The CDR3 is 14 amino acids. The CDR3 DNA reads as TGCGCCAGCAGCCAAGTCGCACCGAACACTGAAGCTTTCTTT. Translating gives CASSQVAPNTEAFF.

This clonotype was detected only a few times. The chain uses TRBV19 and TRBJ2-7, with TRBD1 matching over 10 bases. There are 16 residues in the CDR3. Germline assignment: CDR1 LNHDA and CDR2 SQIVND (reference sequence). V dropped 3 bases and J dropped 1; count of bases not matched to a gene: 6. This CDR3 is CASSISGGQGSYEQYF. CDR3 sequence (DNA): TGTGCCAGTAGTATCTCTGGGGGACAGGGGTCCTACGAGCAGTACTTC.

This sequence joins TRBV25-1 and TRBJ1-2; a weak D match, TRBD1 (5 bases). This CDR3 has 12 amino acids. Germline V CDR1 and CDR2: MGHDK, SYGVNS. Trimming removed 10 bases from V and 3 bases from J, with 12 bases in between. The CDR3 loop is CATRQGYYGYTF. DNA of the CDR3: TGTGCCACCAGGCAGGGTTACTATGGCTACACCTTC.

The rearrangement uses TRBV6-5 and TRBJ2-7; 9 bases match TRBD1. The V gene's germline CDR1 is MNHEY and CDR2 SVGAGI. The CDR3 has 14 residues. After removal of 11 bases from V and 5 bases from J, the junction contained 13 bases not matched to a gene. For the CDR3, the DNA is TGTGCCGTCTCGCCGGGACAGGGCACCCACGAGCAGTACTTC. This encodes CAVSPGQGTHEQYF.

At least ten counts were recorded for this clonotype. J is TRBJ1-3 and V is TRBV29-1; D gene unclear. Germline-derived CDR1 and CDR2 are SQVTM and ANQGSEA. V dropped 0 bases and J dropped 0 bases, with 3 bases sitting between them. The CDR3 totals 13 residues. The CDR3 here is CSVEENSGNTIYF. Here the CDR3 DNA reads TGCAGCGTTGAAGAGAACTCTGGAAACACCATATATTTT.

This clonotype was detected a few times. The chain combines TRBV7-6 with TRBJ2-2; the D gene is possibly TRBD2 (5 bases). Per the germline V gene, CDR1 is SGHVS and CDR2 is FNYEAQ. The CDR3 totals 14 residues. With 4 bases removed from V and 6 bases from J, the gap between germline ends came to 12 bases. As DNA, the CDR3 is TGTGCCAGCAGCTCCTATGAGGGAGCCGGGGAGCTGTTTTTT. It translates to CASSSYEGAGELFF. The variable domain in full, with the rest retrieved from reference TRBV7-6 and TRBJ2-2, is GAGVSQSPRYKVTKRGQDVALRCDPISGHVSLYWYRQALGQGPEFLTYFNYEAQQDKSGLPNDRFSAERPEGSISTLTIQRTEQRDSAMYRCASSSYEGAGELFFGEGSRLTVL.

The chain has TRBV4-3 and TRBJ1-3; 7 positions match TRBD1. Germline V gene data show CDR1 as LGHNA and CDR2 as YSLEER. The CDR3 consists of 16 residues. Trimming at V came to 0 bases and at J to 0 bases, leaving 2 bases not matched to a gene. DNA of the CDR3: TGCGCCAGCAGCCAAGAGGGACAGCCCTCTGGAAACACCATATATTTT. Translation: CASSQEGQPSGNTIYF.

Here the CDR3 DNA reads TGTGCCAGCAGCCAAGGAGGGCACAGGCATTTT. This sequence encodes CASSQGGHRHF. The chain recombines TRBV14 with TRBJ1-5; D not certain. CDR1 is SGHDN and CDR2 is FVKESK in the germline V gene. With 1 base removed from V and 15 bases from J, the gap between germline ends came to 10 bases. The CDR3 has 11 residues.

This clonotype was recorded many times. J is TRBJ1-5 and V is TRBV7-2; D may be TRBD1 (5 bases). The CDR3 totals 15 residues. From germline, CDR1 is SGHTA and CDR2 FQGNSA. Trimming pared 5 bases from V and 4 bases from J, leaving 15 bases between. CDR3 protein: CASSPAGTENQPQHF. The CDR3 DNA sequence: TGTGCCAGCAGCCCGGCCGGGACGGAAAATCAGCCCCAGCATTTT. Combining the CDR3 with reference TRBV7-2 and TRBJ1-5 gives the whole variable domain GAGVSQSPSNKVTEKGKDVELRCDPISGHTALYWYRQSLGQGLEFLIYFQGNSAPDKSGLPSDRFSAERTGGSVSTLTIQRTQQEDSAVYLCASSPAGTENQPQHFGDGTRLSIL.

The chain uses TRBV12-3 or TRBV12-4 and TRBJ2-7, with D hard to call. This CDR3 spans 15 amino acids. The ends were cut back, 4 bases at V and 4 bases at J, with 17 bases in the middle. CDR3 sequence reads: CASSYNLGGVYEQYF. CDR3 DNA sequence: TGTGCCAGCAGTTACAATTTAGGCGGAGTGTACGAGCAGTACTTC.

A remark on this clonotype: One base away lies a much larger clone, so this may be a sequencing read error. This CDR3 is missing its conserved last phenylalanine or tryptophan, likely due to a read error. For the CDR3, the DNA is TGTGCCAGCAGTTCCTTACAGGGGAGTGGAAACACCATATATTCT. Its protein is CASSSLQGSGNTIYS. The chain recombines TRBV7-9 with TRBJ1-3; TRBD1 aligns across 7 bases. CDR3 length equals 15 residues. J was trimmed by 3 bases and V by 6 bases; bases with no gene match: 8. Germline V CDR1 and CDR2: SEHNR, FQNEAQ (reference sequence).

The chain couples TRBV2 to TRBJ2-5; D may correspond to TRBD1 or TRBD2 (6 bases each). The length of the CDR3 is 16 residues. V lost 2 bases, J lost 4 bases, and 17 bases lay in between. The germline V gene has CDR1 SNHLY and CDR2 FYNNEI. As DNA, the CDR3 is TGTGCCAGCAGTGAAACTCCCCCAGGAGGGGGAGAGACCCAGTACTTC. This translates into CASSETPPGGGETQYF.

V usage is TRBV7-9 and J usage is TRBJ1-2; D call uncertain. Trimming removed 4 bases from V and 3 bases from J, with 18 bases in between. This CDR3 has 16 residues. Germline lookup yields CDR1 SEHNR and CDR2 FQNEAQ (reference sequence). CDR3 region: CASSSLSAAAHYGYTF. The CDR3, as DNA: TGTGCCAGCAGCTCCCTATCGGCGGCGGCCCACTATGGCTACACCTTC. The whole variable domain, remainder taken from reference TRBV7-9 and TRBJ1-2, is DTGVSQNPRHKITKRGQNVTFRCDPISEHNRLYWYRQTLGQGPEFLTYFQNEAQLEKSRLLSDRFSAERPKGSFSTLEIQRTEQGDSAMYLCASSSLSAAAHYGYTFGSGTRLTVV.

This chain uses TRBV20-1 with TRBJ2-5, with D tentatively TRBD1 (6 bases). The V end was cut by 6 bases, the J end by 4 bases, with 27 bases between. Looked up from germline, CDR1 is DFQATT and CDR2 is SNEGSKA (reference sequence). The CDR3 extends over 17 amino acids. The DNA of the CDR3 is TGCAGTGCAGGACAGCCCGCGGCTGATTATAGCAGAGAGACCCAGTACTTC. Protein product: CSAGQPAADYSRETQYF.

This clonotype was recorded many times. The chain joins TRBV19 to TRBJ1-2, with a possible D match to TRBD1 (5 bases). Trimming removed 5 bases at V and 8 bases at J, with 15 bases between. CDR1 is LNHDA and CDR2 is SQIVND in the germline V gene (reference sequence). This CDR3 region has 13 residues. The CDR3 reads CASSATGPGGYTF. CDR3 nucleotides: TGTGCCAGTAGTGCAACAGGACCAGGCGGCTACACCTTC.